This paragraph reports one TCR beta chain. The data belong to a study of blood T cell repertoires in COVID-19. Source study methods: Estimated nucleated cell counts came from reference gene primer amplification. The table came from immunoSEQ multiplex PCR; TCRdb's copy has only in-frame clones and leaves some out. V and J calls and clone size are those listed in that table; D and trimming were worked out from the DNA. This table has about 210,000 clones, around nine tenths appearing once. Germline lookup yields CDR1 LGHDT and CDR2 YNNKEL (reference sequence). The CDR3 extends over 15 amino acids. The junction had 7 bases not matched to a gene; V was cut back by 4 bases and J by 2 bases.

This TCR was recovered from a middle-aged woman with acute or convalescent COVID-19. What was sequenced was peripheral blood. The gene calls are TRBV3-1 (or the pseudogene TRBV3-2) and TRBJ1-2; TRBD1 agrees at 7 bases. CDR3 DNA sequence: TGTGCCAGCAGCCCCCATGAGGGGGCGAACTATGGCTACACCTTC. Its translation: CASSPHEGANYGYTF.